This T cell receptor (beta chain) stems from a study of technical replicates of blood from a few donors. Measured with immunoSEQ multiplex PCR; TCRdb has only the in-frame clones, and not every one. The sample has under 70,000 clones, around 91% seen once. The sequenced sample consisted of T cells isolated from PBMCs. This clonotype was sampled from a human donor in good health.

This CDR3 is CASISGVGPFLGQYF. The CDR3, as DNA: TGTGCCAGCATATCGGGGGTCGGCCCCTTTCTCGGGCAGTACTTC. The V gene is TRBV28, the J gene TRBJ2-7; TRBD2 might be the D (6 bases). There are 15 residues in the CDR3. Germline V CDR1 and CDR2: MDHEN, SYDVKM. Trimming cost V 7 bases and J 9 bases, with 25 bases left between them.